The 17 T cell receptor beta chains listed next were all sequenced from one sample in a study of blood T cell repertoires in COVID-19. Profiling relied on immunoSEQ multiplex PCR, and the TCRdb table lists in-frame clones only, not all of them. The profile shows 150,000 to 200,000 clones, about 84% of them singletons. Sequenced: PBMCs or T cells enriched from blood (not recorded which). All receptors derive from a woman aged 30 to 39 who had recovered from COVID-19.

In its sample, this clone was seen once. This chain uses TRBV6-1 with TRBJ2-7; 9 bases line up with TRBD2. Germline CDR1 MNHNS, CDR2 SASEGT. CDR3 size: 15 residues. V lost 0 bases and J lost 2; bases outside the gene matches: 2. The CDR3 region is CASSEALAGTYEQYF. The CDR3 DNA is TGTGCCAGCAGTGAAGCGCTAGCGGGGACCTACGAGCAGTACTTC.

This chain uses TRBV4-1 with TRBJ2-2, with D perhaps TRBD1 (5 bases). The germline CDR1 and CDR2 sequences are MGHRA and YSYEKL. The ends were cut back, 4 bases at V and 5 bases at J, with 14 bases in the middle. The CDR3 has 15 residues. CDR3 sequence: CASSPRGQTTGELFF. CDR3 coding DNA: TGCGCCAGCAGCCCACGAGGACAAACGACCGGGGAGCTGTTTTTT.

The chain joins TRBV18 to TRBJ1-1; D gene ambiguous. The CDR3 spans 12 residues. Per the germline V gene, CDR1 is KGHSH and CDR2 is LQKENI. V lost 3 bases, J lost 6 bases, and 8 bases lay in between. As DNA, the CDR3 is TGTGCCAGCTCACCTTTAATAGCTGAAGCTTTCTTT. Amino acid sequence: CASSPLIAEAFF. The whole variable domain, remainder taken from reference TRBV18 and TRBJ1-1, is NAGVMQNPRHLVRRRGQEARLRCSPMKGHSHVYWYRQLPEEGLKFMVYLQKENIIDESGMPKERFSAEFPKEGPSILRIQQVVRGDSAAYFCASSPLIAEAFFGQGTRLTVV.

V and J are TRBV28 and TRBJ1-5, with 9 bases identical to TRBD1. The CDR3 is 15 amino acids. Per the germline V gene, CDR1 is MDHEN and CDR2 is SYDVKM. The J segment lost 7 bases and the V segment lost 3 bases, leaving 7 bases of the junction unmatched. The CDR3 spells CASSLGQGFRQPQHF. In nucleotides, the CDR3 is TGTGCCAGCAGTTTGGGACAGGGATTTAGGCAGCCCCAGCATTTT.

The chain employs TRBV30 and TRBJ2-1; D is unresolved. The V gene lost 0 bases and the J gene lost 7 bases, with 7 bases spanning the gap. The CDR3 spans 12 residues. Germline CDR1 is GTSNPN and CDR2 is SVGIG (reference sequence). DNA of the CDR3: TGTGCCTGGAGTGTACTTGCAAATGAGCAGTTCTTC. Protein sequence: CAWSVLANEQFF.

V and J are TRBV5-6 and TRBJ2-2; D is perhaps TRBD2 (5 bases). CDR3 length: 12 amino acids. Looked up from germline, CDR1 is SGHDT and CDR2 is YYEEEE. Between the trimmed V and J ends, which lost 4 bases and 5 bases, there was a span of 6 bases. CDR3 nucleotide sequence: TGTGCCAGCAGCCCGGGGACCGGGGAGCTGTTTTTT. This sequence encodes CASSPGTGELFF. Filled out from reference TRBV5-6 and TRBJ2-2, the complete variable domain reads DAGVTQSPTHLIKTRGQQVTLRCSPKSGHDTVSWYQQALGQGPQFIFQYYEEEERQRGNFPDRFSGHQFPNYSSELNVNALLLGDSALYLCASSPGTGELFFGEGSRLTVL.

The chain recombines TRBV11-3 with TRBJ2-3; 9 bases agree with TRBD2. Germline CDR1 and CDR2: SGHNT and YENEEA. After removal of 2 bases from V and 2 bases from J, the junction contained 5 bases not matched to a gene. This CDR3 is built from 16 residues. CDR3 DNA sequence: TGTGCCAGCAGCTTAACTAGCGGGCCTCCCACAGATACGCAGTATTTT. This translates into CASSLTSGPPTDTQYF.

V usage is TRBV6-5 and J usage is TRBJ1-1, with D perhaps matching TRBD1 (6 bases). The CDR3 covers 16 residues. Germline CDR1 is MNHEY and CDR2 is SVGAGI. Trimming cost V 2 bases and J 3 bases, with 16 bases left between them. CDR3 sequence (DNA): TGTGCCAGCAGTTACAGTTCTACAGGGACGGACACTGAAGCTTTCTTT. Protein: CASSYSSTGTDTEAFF.

The chain has TRBV7-9 and TRBJ2-7; D gene unclear. CDR1 is SEHNR, CDR2 FQNEAQ, per germline (reference sequence). This CDR3 spans 14 amino acids. Trimming pared 1 base from V and 4 bases from J, leaving 11 bases between. The CDR3 protein is CASSLGSGYYEQYF. The CDR3 DNA reads as TGTGCCAGCAGCTTAGGGTCGGGTTATTACGAGCAGTACTTC.

This clone occurred a few times. The identical CDR3 is also encoded by other nucleotide sequences in the sample. This chain joins TRBV5-6 and TRBJ1-5; D is ambiguous. The CDR3 runs to 14 residues. Between the trimmed V and J ends, which lost 2 bases and 0 bases, there was a span of 6 bases. Germline-derived CDR1 and CDR2 are SGHDT and YYEEEE. As DNA, the CDR3 is TGTGCCAGCAGCTTCGGTCTTAGCAATCAGCCCCAGCATTTT. This translates into CASSFGLSNQPQHF. The full variable domain, in which reference TRBV5-6 and TRBJ1-5 provide the parts outside the CDR3, is DAGVTQSPTHLIKTRGQQVTLRCSPKSGHDTVSWYQQALGQGPQFIFQYYEEEERQRGNFPDRFSGHQFPNYSSELNVNALLLGDSALYLCASSFGLSNQPQHFGDGTRLSIL.

The V call is TRBV5-8, the J call TRBJ2-7; 9 nucleotides agree with TRBD2. The CDR3 totals 14 residues. From germline, CDR1 is SGHTS and CDR2 YDEGEE. V gave up 2 bases and J gave up 7 bases; unmatched junction bases: 7. CDR3 nucleotide sequence: TGTGCCAGCAGCTTATGGCGGGAGGGAGGGGAGCAGTACTTC. This codes for CASSLWREGGEQYF.

V is TRBV27 and J is TRBJ2-6; D may be TRBD2 (7 bases). The CDR3 spans 17 residues. Germline assignment: CDR1 MNHEY and CDR2 SMNVEV (reference sequence). Trimming left V 5 bases short and J 4 bases short, with 18 bases between. The CDR3 DNA is TGTGCCAGCAGTAATGAGGGGGAGGGGACCGGGGCCAACGTCCTGACTTTC. This translates into CASSNEGEGTGANVLTF.

This clone was seen a handful of times. This chain joins TRBV30 and TRBJ2-1; a possible D gene is TRBD1 (6 bases). Trimming stripped 4 bases from V and 6 bases from J, with 19 bases between. CDR3 length equals 15 residues. Germline V CDR1 and CDR2: GTSNPN, SVGIG (reference sequence). CDR3 sequence reads: CAWTTDSRRTNEQFF. The CDR3 region has the DNA TGTGCCTGGACAACGGACAGCAGACGAACCAATGAGCAGTTCTTC.

In DNA form, the CDR3 reads TGTGCCAGCAGCGTAGCTGCAGGAGGGGCGGAACCAGCTTTCTTT. Translation gives CASSVAAGGAEPAFF. The chain combines TRBV9 with TRBJ1-1; TRBD1 is a possible D gene (5 bases). V lost 0 bases and J 10 bases, leaving 19 bases between the germline ends. The CDR3 totals 15 residues. The V gene's germline CDR1 is SGDLS and CDR2 YYNGEE. Based on the CDR3 plus reference TRBV9 and TRBJ1-1, the full variable domain is DSGVTQTPKHLITATGQRVTLRCSPRSGDLSVYWYQQSLDQGLQFLIQYYNGEERAKGNILERFSAQQFPDLHSELNLSSLELGDSALYFCASSVAAGGAEPAFFGQGTRLTVV.

J is TRBJ1-2 and V is TRBV9; no clear D. V was trimmed by 4 bases and J by 6 bases, leaving 13 bases between them. CDR1 SGDLS and CDR2 YYNGEE come from the germline V gene. The CDR3 has 13 amino acids. The chain's CDR3 is CASSSLRDDGYTF. In DNA, the CDR3 is TGTGCCAGCAGCTCCCTGAGGGATGATGGCTACACCTTC. Filled out from reference TRBV9 and TRBJ1-2, the complete variable domain reads DSGVTQTPKHLITATGQRVTLRCSPRSGDLSVYWYQQSLDQGLQFLIQYYNGEERAKGNILERFSAQQFPDLHSELNLSSLELGDSALYFCASSSLRDDGYTFGSGTRLTVV.

The chain uses TRBV19 and TRBJ2-5, with 8 nucleotides matching TRBD1. CDR3 length: 18 amino acids. The germline V gene has CDR1 LNHDA and CDR2 SQIVND (reference sequence). V gave up 5 bases and J gave up 5 bases; unmatched junction bases: 19. The CDR3 spells CASSVRPIRDRPSETQYF. In DNA form, the CDR3 reads TGTGCCAGTAGTGTAAGACCCATCCGGGACAGGCCGTCCGAGACCCAGTACTTC.

The chain carries TRBV28 and TRBJ2-2, with D possibly matching TRBD2 (5 bases). This CDR3 has 16 amino acids. V shed 4 bases and J shed 5 bases, with 17 bases lying between them. The V gene's germline CDR1 is MDHEN and CDR2 SYDVKM. This CDR3 is CASSSHSSSLTGELFF. Here the CDR3 DNA reads TGTGCCAGCAGTTCCCACTCTAGCTCTCTGACCGGGGAGCTGTTTTTT.